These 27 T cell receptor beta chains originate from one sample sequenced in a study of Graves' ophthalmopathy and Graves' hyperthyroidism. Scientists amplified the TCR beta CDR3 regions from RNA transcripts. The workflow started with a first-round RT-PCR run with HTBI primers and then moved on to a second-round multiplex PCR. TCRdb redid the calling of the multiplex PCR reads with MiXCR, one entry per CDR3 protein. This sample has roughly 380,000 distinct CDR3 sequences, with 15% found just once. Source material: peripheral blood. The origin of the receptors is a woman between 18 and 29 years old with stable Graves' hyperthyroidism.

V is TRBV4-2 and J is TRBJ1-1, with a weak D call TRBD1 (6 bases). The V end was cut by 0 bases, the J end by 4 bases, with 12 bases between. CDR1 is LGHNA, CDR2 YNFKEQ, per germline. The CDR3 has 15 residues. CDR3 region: CASSQDTGLGTEAFF. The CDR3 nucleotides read TGTGCCAGCAGCCAAGACACAGGGTTGGGCACTGAAGCTTTCTTT.

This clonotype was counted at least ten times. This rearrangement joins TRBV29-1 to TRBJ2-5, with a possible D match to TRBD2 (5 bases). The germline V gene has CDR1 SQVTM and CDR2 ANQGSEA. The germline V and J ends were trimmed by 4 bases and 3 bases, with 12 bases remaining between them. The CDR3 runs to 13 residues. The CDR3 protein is CSVVRGAEETQYF. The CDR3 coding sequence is TGCAGCGTTGTACGGGGAGCAGAAGAGACCCAGTACTTC.

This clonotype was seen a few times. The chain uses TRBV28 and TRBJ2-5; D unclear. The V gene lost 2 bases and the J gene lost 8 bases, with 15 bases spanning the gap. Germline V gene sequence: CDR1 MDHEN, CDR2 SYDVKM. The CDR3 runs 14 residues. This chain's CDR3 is CASSLGRSSGTQYF. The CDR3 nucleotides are TGTGCCAGCAGTTTAGGGCGCTCCTCAGGAACCCAGTACTTC.

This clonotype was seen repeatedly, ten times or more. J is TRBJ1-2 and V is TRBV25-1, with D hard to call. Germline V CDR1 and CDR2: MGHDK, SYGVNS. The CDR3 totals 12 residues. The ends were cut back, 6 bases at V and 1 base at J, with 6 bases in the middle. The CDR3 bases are TGTGCCAGCAGCGACTATAACTATGGCTACACCTTC. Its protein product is CASSDYNYGYTF.

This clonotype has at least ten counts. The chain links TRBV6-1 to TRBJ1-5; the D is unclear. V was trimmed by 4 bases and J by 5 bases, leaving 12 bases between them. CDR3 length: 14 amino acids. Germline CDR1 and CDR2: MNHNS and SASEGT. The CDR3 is CASSVREAYQPQHF. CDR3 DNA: TGTGCCAGCAGTGTCCGCGAGGCGTATCAGCCCCAGCATTTT.

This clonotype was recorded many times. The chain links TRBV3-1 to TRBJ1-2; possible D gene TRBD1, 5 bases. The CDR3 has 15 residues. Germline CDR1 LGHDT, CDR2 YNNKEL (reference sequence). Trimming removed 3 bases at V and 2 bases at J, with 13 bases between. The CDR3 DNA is TGTGCCAGCAGCCACTTAATGACAGACAACTATGGCTACACCTTC. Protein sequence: CASSHLMTDNYGYTF.

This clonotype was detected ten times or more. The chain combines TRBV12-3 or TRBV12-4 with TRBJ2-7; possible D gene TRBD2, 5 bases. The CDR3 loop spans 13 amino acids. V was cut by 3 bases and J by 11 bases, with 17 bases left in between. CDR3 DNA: TGTGCCAGCAGTTTGAGAACCGGGATCGGGGAGTACTTC. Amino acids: CASSLRTGIGEYF.

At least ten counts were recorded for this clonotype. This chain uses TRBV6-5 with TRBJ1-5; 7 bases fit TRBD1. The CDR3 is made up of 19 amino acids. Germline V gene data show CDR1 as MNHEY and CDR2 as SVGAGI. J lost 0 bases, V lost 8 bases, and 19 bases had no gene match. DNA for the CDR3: TGTGCCAGCCTAGGGGCGGTCGGACAGGTGGAAGATAGCAATCAGCCCCAGCATTTT. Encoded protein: CASLGAVGQVEDSNQPQHF.

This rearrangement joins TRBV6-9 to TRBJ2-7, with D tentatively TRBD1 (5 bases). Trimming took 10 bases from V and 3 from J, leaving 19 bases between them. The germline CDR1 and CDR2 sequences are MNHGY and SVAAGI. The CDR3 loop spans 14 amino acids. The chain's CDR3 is CATSNQGSGYEQYF. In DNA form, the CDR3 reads TGTGCCACCTCAAACCAGGGTTCGGGCTACGAGCAGTACTTC.

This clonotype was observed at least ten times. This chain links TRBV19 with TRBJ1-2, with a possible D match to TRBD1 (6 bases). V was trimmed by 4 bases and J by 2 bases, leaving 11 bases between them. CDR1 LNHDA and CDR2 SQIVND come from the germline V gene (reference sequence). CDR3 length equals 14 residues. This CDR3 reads CASSTTGRNYGYTF. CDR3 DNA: TGTGCCAGTAGTACTACAGGGAGAAACTATGGCTACACCTTC.

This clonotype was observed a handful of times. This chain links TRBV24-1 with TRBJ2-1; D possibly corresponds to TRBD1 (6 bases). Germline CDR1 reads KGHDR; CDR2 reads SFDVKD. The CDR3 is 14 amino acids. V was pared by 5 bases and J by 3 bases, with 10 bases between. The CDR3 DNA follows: TGTGCCACCAGTGGAAAGGGGGACTACAATGAGCAGTTCTTC. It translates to CATSGKGDYNEQFF.

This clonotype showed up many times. This CDR3 reads CASSVPGQMNTEAFF. CDR3 DNA sequence: TGTGCCAGCAGTGTACCGGGACAGATGAACACTGAAGCTTTCTTT. The V call is TRBV6-1, the J call TRBJ1-1; 7 nucleotides line up with TRBD1. The germline V gene has CDR1 MNHNS and CDR2 SASEGT. The V segment lost 4 bases and the J segment 0 bases; nucleotides outside the gene matches: 5. This CDR3 is built from 15 residues.

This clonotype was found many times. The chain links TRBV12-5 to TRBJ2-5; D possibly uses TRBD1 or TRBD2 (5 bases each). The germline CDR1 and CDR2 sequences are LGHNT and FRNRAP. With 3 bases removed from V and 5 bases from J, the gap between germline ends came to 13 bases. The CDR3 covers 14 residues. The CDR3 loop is CASGFLGGEETQYF. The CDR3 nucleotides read TGTGCTAGTGGTTTTCTTGGGGGAGAGGAGACCCAGTACTTC.

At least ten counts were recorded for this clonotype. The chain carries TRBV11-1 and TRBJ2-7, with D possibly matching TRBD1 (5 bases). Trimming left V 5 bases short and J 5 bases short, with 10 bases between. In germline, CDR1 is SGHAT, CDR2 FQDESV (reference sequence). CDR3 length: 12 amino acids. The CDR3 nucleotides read TGTGCCAGCAGCAAGACCAGGGACGAGCAGTACTTC. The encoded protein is CASSKTRDEQYF.

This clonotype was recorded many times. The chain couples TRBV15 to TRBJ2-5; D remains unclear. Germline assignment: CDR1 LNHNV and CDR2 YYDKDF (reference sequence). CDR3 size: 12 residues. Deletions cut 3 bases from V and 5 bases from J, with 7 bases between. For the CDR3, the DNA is TGTGCCACCAGCAGCTTTAGGGAGACCCAGTACTTC. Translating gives CATSSFRETQYF.

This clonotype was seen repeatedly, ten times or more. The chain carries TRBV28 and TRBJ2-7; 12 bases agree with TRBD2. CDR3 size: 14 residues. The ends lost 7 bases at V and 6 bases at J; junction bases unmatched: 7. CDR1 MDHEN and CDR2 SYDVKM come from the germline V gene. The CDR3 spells CASKLPGLAGEQYF. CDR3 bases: TGTGCCAGCAAGCTACCGGGACTAGCGGGCGAGCAGTACTTC. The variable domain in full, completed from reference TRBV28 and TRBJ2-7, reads DVKVTQSSRYLVKRTGEKVFLECVQDMDHENMFWYRQDPGLGLRLIYFSYDVKMKEKGDIPEGYSVSREKKERFSLILESASTNQTSMYLCASKLPGLAGEQYFGPGTRLTVT.

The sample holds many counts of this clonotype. The CDR3 coding sequence is TGCGCCAGCAGCCAAGTTTACGGGAAAGAGACCCAGTACTTC. Amino acid sequence: CASSQVYGKETQYF. The V call is TRBV4-1, the J call TRBJ2-5, with a possible D match to TRBD2 (5 bases). V lost 1 base and J lost 3, with 9 bases in between. Germline-derived CDR1 and CDR2 are MGHRA and YSYEKL. This CDR3 is built from 14 residues.

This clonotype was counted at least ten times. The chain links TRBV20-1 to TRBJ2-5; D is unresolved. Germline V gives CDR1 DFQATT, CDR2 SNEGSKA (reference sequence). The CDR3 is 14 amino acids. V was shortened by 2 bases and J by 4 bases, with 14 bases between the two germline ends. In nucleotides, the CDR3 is TGCAGTGCTAGACTCCCCTCCGACCTAGAGACCCAGTACTTC. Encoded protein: CSARLPSDLETQYF.

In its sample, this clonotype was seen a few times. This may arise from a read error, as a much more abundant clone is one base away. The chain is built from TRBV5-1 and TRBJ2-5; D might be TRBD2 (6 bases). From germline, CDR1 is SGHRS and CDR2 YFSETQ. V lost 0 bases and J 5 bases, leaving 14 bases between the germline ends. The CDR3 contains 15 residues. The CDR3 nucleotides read TGCGCCAGCAGCTTGGGGTCACAGCGGGCGGAGACCCAGTACTTC. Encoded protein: CASSLGSQRAETQYF.

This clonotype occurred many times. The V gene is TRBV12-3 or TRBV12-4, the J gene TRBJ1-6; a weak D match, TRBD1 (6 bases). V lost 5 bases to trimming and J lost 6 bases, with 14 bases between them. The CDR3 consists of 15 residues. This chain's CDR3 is CASSRMGTSNSPLHF. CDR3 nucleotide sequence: TGTGCCAGCAGTCGAATGGGGACATCTAATTCACCCCTCCACTTT.

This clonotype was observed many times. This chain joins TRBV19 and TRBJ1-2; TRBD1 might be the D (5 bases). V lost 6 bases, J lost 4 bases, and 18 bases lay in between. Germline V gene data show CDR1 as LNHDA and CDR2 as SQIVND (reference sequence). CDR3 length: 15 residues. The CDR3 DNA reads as TGTGCCAGTAGCTCCGCGGCAGGGAGGATCTATGGCTACACCTTC. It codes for CASSSAAGRIYGYTF.

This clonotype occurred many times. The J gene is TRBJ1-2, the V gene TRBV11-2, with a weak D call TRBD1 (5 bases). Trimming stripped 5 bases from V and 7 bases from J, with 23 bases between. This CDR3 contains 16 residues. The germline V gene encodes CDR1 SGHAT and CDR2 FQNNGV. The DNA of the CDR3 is TGTGCCAGCAGCGAGATCGGTGGTATGGGGGGTTCTGGCTACACCTTC. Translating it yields CASSEIGGMGGSGYTF.

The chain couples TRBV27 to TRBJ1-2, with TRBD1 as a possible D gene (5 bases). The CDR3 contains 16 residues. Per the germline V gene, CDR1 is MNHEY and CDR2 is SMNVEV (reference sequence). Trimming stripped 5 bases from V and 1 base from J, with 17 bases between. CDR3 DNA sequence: TGTGCCAGCAGTGTTACGTTCGAGGGGTTTAACTATGGCTACACCTTC. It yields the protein CASSVTFEGFNYGYTF.

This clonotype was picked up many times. The CDR3 DNA reads TGTGCCAGCGGTTACTGGAATTCCAGGGCTTTCTTT. Protein sequence: CASGYWNSRAFF. The chain links TRBV2 to TRBJ1-1; D is unclear. The CDR3 covers 12 residues. CDR1 and CDR2 from the germline V gene are SNHLY and FYNNEI. V was cut by 8 bases and J by 11 bases, with 18 bases left in between.

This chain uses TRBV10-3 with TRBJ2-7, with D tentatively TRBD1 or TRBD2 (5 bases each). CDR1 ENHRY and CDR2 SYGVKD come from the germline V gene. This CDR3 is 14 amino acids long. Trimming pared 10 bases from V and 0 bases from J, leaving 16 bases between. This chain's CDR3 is CATKDAGSSYEQYF. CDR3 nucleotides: TGTGCCACCAAGGATGCAGGGAGCTCCTACGAGCAGTACTTC.

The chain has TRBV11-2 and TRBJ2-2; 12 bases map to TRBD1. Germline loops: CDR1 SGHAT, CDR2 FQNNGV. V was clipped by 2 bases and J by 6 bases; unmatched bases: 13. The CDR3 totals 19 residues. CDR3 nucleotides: TGTGCCAGCAGCTTATACCCATCCGGGACAGGGGGCCAGGCCGGGGAGCTGTTTTTT. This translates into CASSLYPSGTGGQAGELFF.

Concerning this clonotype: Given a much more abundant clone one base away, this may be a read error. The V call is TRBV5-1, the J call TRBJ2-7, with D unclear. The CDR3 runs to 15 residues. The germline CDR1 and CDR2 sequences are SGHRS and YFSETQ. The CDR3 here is CASSLGYGLSCEQYF. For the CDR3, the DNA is TGCGCCAGCAGCTTGGGGTACGGCCTCTCCTGCGAGCAGTACTTC.